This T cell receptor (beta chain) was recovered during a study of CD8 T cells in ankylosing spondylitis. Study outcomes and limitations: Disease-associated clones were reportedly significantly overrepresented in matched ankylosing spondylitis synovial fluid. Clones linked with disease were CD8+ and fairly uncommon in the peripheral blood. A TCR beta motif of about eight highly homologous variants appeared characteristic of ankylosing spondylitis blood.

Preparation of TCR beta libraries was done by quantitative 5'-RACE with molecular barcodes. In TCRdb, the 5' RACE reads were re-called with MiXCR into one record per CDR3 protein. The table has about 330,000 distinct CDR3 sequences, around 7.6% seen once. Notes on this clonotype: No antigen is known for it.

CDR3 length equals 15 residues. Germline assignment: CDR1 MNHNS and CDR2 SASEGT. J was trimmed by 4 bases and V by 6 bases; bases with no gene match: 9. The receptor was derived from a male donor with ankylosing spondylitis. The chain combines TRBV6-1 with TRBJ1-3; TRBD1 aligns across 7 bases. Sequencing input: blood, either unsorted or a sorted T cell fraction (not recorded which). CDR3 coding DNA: TGTGCCAGCAGGAACTACCGGGACAGCGGAAACACCATATATTTT. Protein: CASRNYRDSGNTIYF.